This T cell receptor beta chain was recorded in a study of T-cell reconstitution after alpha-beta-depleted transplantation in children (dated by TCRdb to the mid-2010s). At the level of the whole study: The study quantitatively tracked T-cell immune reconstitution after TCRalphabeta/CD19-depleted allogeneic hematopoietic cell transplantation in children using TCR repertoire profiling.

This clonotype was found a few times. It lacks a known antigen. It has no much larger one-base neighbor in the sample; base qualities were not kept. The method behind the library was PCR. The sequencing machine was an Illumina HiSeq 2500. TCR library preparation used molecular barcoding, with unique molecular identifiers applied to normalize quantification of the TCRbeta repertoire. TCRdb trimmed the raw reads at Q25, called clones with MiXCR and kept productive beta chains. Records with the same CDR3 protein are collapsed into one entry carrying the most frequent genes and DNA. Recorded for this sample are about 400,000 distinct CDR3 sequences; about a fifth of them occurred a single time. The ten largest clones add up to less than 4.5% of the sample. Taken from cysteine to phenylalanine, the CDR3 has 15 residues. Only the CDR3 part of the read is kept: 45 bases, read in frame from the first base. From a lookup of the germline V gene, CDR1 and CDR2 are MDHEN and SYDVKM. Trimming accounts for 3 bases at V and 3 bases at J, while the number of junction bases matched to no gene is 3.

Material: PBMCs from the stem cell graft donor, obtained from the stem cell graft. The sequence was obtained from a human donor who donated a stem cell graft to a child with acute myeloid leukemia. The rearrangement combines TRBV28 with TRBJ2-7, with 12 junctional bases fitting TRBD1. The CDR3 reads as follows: CASSLGTGGVYEQYF. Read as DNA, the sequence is TGTGCCAGCAGTTTGGGGACAGGGGGCGTCTACGAGCAGTACTTC.